The 26 T cell receptor beta chains given below trace back to one sample, sequenced in a study of cytomegalovirus exposure and HLA in healthy donors. Primers: 60 Vbeta forward and 13 Jbeta reverse. Clones were read by immunoSEQ multiplex PCR, and TCRdb kept only the in-frame ones, dropping some. The table shows some 250,000 clones, with over 80% occurring only once. The sequenced sample consisted of PBMCs. The receptors were sampled from a woman aged 40 to 50 in good health and CMV-seropositive.

This clone was counted once. The chain has TRBV7-9 and TRBJ1-2; D is perhaps TRBD1 (5 bases). Looked up from germline, CDR1 is SEHNR and CDR2 is FQNEAQ (reference sequence). The CDR3 has 14 amino acids. The V and J ends lost 1 base and 5 bases respectively, with 11 bases between them. CDR3 nucleotides: TGTGCCAGCAGCTTAGAGGGGCTGGGATATGGCTACACCTTC. Translated: CASSLEGLGYGYTF.

The V gene is TRBV6-5, the J gene TRBJ1-5; TRBD1 is a possible D gene (6 bases). Germline V gene lookup returns CDR1 MNHEY and CDR2 SVGAGI. The V end lost 7 bases, the J end lost 4 bases, and 17 bases lay between the germline ends. The CDR3 has 15 residues. The CDR3 region is CASNRGQSPNQPQHF. For the CDR3, the DNA is TGTGCCAGCAACCGAGGACAGTCACCTAATCAGCCCCAGCATTTT.

This chain joins TRBV7-9 and TRBJ2-7, with D possibly being TRBD2 (6 bases). In germline, CDR1 is SEHNR, CDR2 FQNEAQ (reference sequence). Trimming cost V 0 bases and J 4 bases, with 13 bases left between them. The CDR3 is made up of 15 amino acids. CDR3: CASSLAHGGKYEQYF. CDR3 in DNA: TGTGCCAGCAGCTTAGCGCATGGGGGGAAGTACGAGCAGTACTTC. Using reference TRBV7-9 and TRBJ2-7 for the parts outside the CDR3, the full variable domain is DTGVSQNPRHKITKRGQNVTFRCDPISEHNRLYWYRQTLGQGPEFLTYFQNEAQLEKSRLLSDRFSAERPKGSFSTLEIQRTEQGDSAMYLCASSLAHGGKYEQYFGPGTRLTVT.

The chain combines TRBV9 with TRBJ1-1; no clear D. Per germline, CDR1 SGDLS and CDR2 YYNGEE. Trimming shortened V by 0 bases and J by 2 bases, and 14 bases separated the two germline ends. CDR3 length equals 16 residues. CDR3 protein: CASSVGTAGSNTEAFF. The CDR3 nucleotides read TGTGCCAGCAGCGTAGGAACGGCAGGCTCCAACACTGAAGCTTTCTTT.

V gene TRBV7-2 combines with J gene TRBJ2-5, with TRBD2 matching 10 bases. Matching the DNA end better, TRBJ2-7 makes the J call doubtful. The CDR3 sequence is 16 residues long. Germline CDR1 and CDR2: SGHTA and FQGNSA. The CDR3 here is CASSLVLAGGLDEQYF. CDR3 DNA: TGTGCCAGCAGCTTAGTATTAGCGGGAGGCTTGGACGAGCAGTACTTC.

The chain employs TRBV12-5 and TRBJ1-1, with 8 positions matching TRBD1. Germline trimming cut 2 bases from V and 5 bases from J; bases unmatched to any gene: 7. The CDR3 totals 15 residues. Germline V lookup: CDR1 LGHNT, CDR2 FRNRAP. The CDR3 reads CASGLTGGGQTEAFF. CDR3 DNA: TGTGCTAGTGGTTTGACAGGGGGGGGACAAACTGAAGCTTTCTTT.

The V gene is TRBV25-1, the J gene TRBJ1-2; D remains unclear. The CDR3 is 16 residues long. Germline CDR1 is MGHDK and CDR2 is SYGVNS. With 1 base removed from V and 2 bases from J, the gap between germline ends came to 14 bases. The CDR3 DNA sequence: TGTGCCAGCAGTGAATTCGGCGGCAGACTGAACTATGGCTACACCTTC. It yields the protein CASSEFGGRLNYGYTF.

This chain connects TRBV30 to TRBJ1-1, with D unclear. This CDR3 comprises 14 residues. Trimming removed 3 bases from V and 0 bases from J, with 11 bases in between. From germline, CDR1 is GTSNPN and CDR2 SVGIG (reference sequence). The CDR3 nucleotides read TGTGCCTGGAGCGGGTCGCTGATGAACACTGAAGCTTTCTTT. Protein sequence: CAWSGSLMNTEAFF.

In this sample, this clone turned up a few times. The chain recombines TRBV9 with TRBJ2-2; the D gene is possibly TRBD1 (6 bases). Per germline, CDR1 SGDLS and CDR2 YYNGEE. There are 15 residues in the CDR3. The V end lost 0 bases, the J end lost 4 bases, and 10 bases lay between the germline ends. Here the CDR3 reads CASSVDRESTGELFF. CDR3 in DNA: TGTGCCAGCAGCGTAGACAGGGAGTCCACCGGGGAGCTGTTTTTT. The full variable domain, completed using reference TRBV9 and TRBJ2-2, is DSGVTQTPKHLITATGQRVTLRCSPRSGDLSVYWYQQSLDQGLQFLIQYYNGEERAKGNILERFSAQQFPDLHSELNLSSLELGDSALYFCASSVDRESTGELFFGEGSRLTVL.

This chain connects TRBV5-1 to TRBJ1-3; 10 bases line up with TRBD1. The V and J ends lost 0 bases and 1 base, in that order; junction bases with no gene match: 4. Germline lookup yields CDR1 SGHRS and CDR2 YFSETQ. The CDR3 loop spans 17 amino acids. The CDR3 DNA sequence: TGCGCCAGCAGCTTGGGGGACAGGGGAAGGTCTGGAAACACCATATATTTT. It encodes CASSLGDRGRSGNTIYF.

The J gene is TRBJ2-7, the V gene TRBV4-3; 7 bases line up with TRBD2. Germline V lookup: CDR1 LGHNA, CDR2 YSLEER. This CDR3 contains 16 residues. The ends lost 1 base at V and 0 bases at J; junction bases unmatched: 6. The CDR3 loop reads CASSQVLGGVSYEQYF. CDR3 coding DNA: TGCGCCAGCAGCCAAGTCCTGGGGGGGGTCTCCTACGAGCAGTACTTC.

The chain combines TRBV6-5 with TRBJ2-5, with TRBD1 matching over 9 bases. This CDR3 is built from 15 residues. Germline trimming cut 2 bases from V and 5 bases from J; bases unmatched to any gene: 6. The germline V gene encodes CDR1 MNHEY and CDR2 SVGAGI. CDR3 sequence (DNA): TGTGCCAGCAGTTACCTGACAGGGGGGTTTGAGACCCAGTACTTC. This codes for CASSYLTGGFETQYF.

The chain joins TRBV18 to TRBJ1-2; D perhaps matches TRBD1 (5 bases). This CDR3 is 15 amino acids long. The germline V gene has CDR1 KGHSH and CDR2 LQKENI. The ends were cut back, 0 bases at V and 7 bases at J, with 15 bases in the middle. The CDR3 loop is CASSPPGRATSGYTF. The CDR3 DNA follows: TGTGCCAGCTCACCACCCGGCAGGGCTACGAGTGGCTACACCTTC.

The rearrangement joins TRBV30 to TRBJ1-6; perhaps TRBD1 as D (6 bases). V lost 3 bases and J 4 bases, leaving 10 bases between the germline ends. The CDR3 has 14 residues. Germline V lookup: CDR1 GTSNPN, CDR2 SVGIG (reference sequence). Here the CDR3 reads CAWRQGHYNSPLHF. The CDR3 nucleotides read TGTGCCTGGAGACAGGGACATTATAATTCACCCCTCCACTTT.

The chain uses TRBV15 and TRBJ2-3, with TRBD2 identical over 10 bases. This CDR3 comprises 16 residues. The germline CDR1 and CDR2 sequences are LNHNV and YYDKDF (reference sequence). The V segment lost 0 bases and the J segment 5 bases; nucleotides outside the gene matches: 5. CDR3 region: CATSRETRTSGDTQYF. For the CDR3, the DNA is TGTGCCACCAGCAGAGAAACTAGGACTAGCGGAGATACGCAGTATTTT.

The V gene is TRBV5-4, the J gene TRBJ1-3, with D unclear. CDR1 SGHNT and CDR2 YYREEE come from the germline V gene (reference sequence). The CDR3 is 16 residues long. The germline V and J ends were trimmed by 0 bases and 2 bases, with 12 bases remaining between them. CDR3 in DNA: TGTGCCAGCAGCTTGGATATGGGCAGGACTGGAAACACCATATATTTT. Its translation: CASSLDMGRTGNTIYF.

Details on this clone: This sample also contains other DNA sequences that code for the same CDR3. CDR3 amino acids: CAWSGQDNSPLHF. CDR3 DNA: TGTGCCTGGAGTGGTCAGGATAATTCACCCCTCCACTTT. V usage is TRBV30 and J usage is TRBJ1-6; D gene uncertain. The germline V and J ends were trimmed by 1 base and 5 bases, with 6 bases remaining between them. The CDR3 has 13 residues. Germline CDR1 is GTSNPN and CDR2 is SVGIG (reference sequence).

The genes are TRBV30 and TRBJ1-5; 9 bases map to TRBD1. The CDR3 has 14 residues. V lost 1 base to trimming and J lost 15 bases; unmatched junction nucleotides: 13. Germline V gene lookup returns CDR1 GTSNPN and CDR2 SVGIG (reference sequence). The CDR3 sequence is CAWSGGQGSQPTHF. In DNA form, the CDR3 reads TGTGCCTGGAGTGGGGGACAGGGAAGTCAACCCACGCATTTT.

This chain links TRBV4-3 with TRBJ1-3, with 8 bases aligning to TRBD1. The CDR3 loop spans 18 amino acids. Per the germline V gene, CDR1 is LGHNA and CDR2 is YSLEER. V lost 0 bases, J lost 0 bases, and 7 bases stayed unmatched. The CDR3 loop reads CASSQEVQGANSGNTIYF. In DNA, the CDR3 is TGCGCCAGCAGCCAAGAAGTGCAGGGGGCTAACTCTGGAAACACCATATATTTT.

The DNA of the CDR3 is TGCAGCGTTATGGGGCTCCCTAGCACAGATACGCAGTATTTT. The encoded protein is CSVMGLPSTDTQYF. The gene calls are TRBV29-1 and TRBJ2-3; TRBD1 is a possible D gene (5 bases). Trimming pared 5 bases from V and 0 bases from J, leaving 12 bases between. The CDR3 has 14 amino acids. Germline V gives CDR1 SQVTM, CDR2 ANQGSEA.

V gene TRBV9 combines with J gene TRBJ2-5; TRBD2 might be the D (7 bases). V lost 6 bases and J 0 bases, leaving 15 bases between the germline ends. Germline CDR1 and CDR2: SGDLS and YYNGEE. This CDR3 is built from 15 residues. The CDR3 sequence: CASTRRGGDQETQYF. The CDR3 nucleotides are TGTGCCAGCACCCGGAGGGGGGGGGACCAAGAGACCCAGTACTTC.

The V gene is TRBV18, the J gene TRBJ2-5, with D possibly being TRBD1 (6 bases). Trimming took off 10 bases at V and 5 bases at J, with 17 bases between the two ends. Germline V gene data show CDR1 as KGHSH and CDR2 as LQKENI. This CDR3 has 13 amino acids. In DNA form, the CDR3 reads TGTGCCACCCAGGGGACCTCCCGGGAGACCCAGTACTTC. Translating it yields CATQGTSRETQYF.

The chain uses TRBV9 and TRBJ2-1; 7 nucleotides line up with TRBD2. The V segment lost 4 bases and the J segment 1 base; nucleotides outside the gene matches: 5. Germline V CDR1 and CDR2: SGDLS, YYNGEE. This CDR3 has 15 residues. In DNA, the CDR3 is TGTGCCAGCAGCCCTGGGGGGGGGTCCTACAATGAGCAGTTCTTC. This sequence encodes CASSPGGGSYNEQFF.

The chain is built from TRBV11-3 and TRBJ2-1; no firm D call. There are 15 residues in the CDR3. V was clipped by 3 bases and J by 6 bases, with 15 bases between them. Per the germline V gene, CDR1 is SGHNT and CDR2 is YENEEA. CDR3 DNA: TGTGCCAGCAGCTTGTTGGGCCACACCTCCAATGAGCAGTTCTTC. This translates into CASSLLGHTSNEQFF.

The rearrangement joins TRBV7-6 to TRBJ1-2, with D perhaps matching TRBD1 (6 bases). There are 13 residues in the CDR3. Germline V gene data show CDR1 as SGHVS and CDR2 as FNYEAQ. The germline V and J ends were trimmed by 5 bases and 8 bases, with 15 bases remaining between them. The CDR3: CASSPPGGPGYTF. The CDR3 DNA is TGTGCCAGCAGCCCCCCGGGGGGGCCAGGCTACACCTTC.

The chain is built from TRBV11-1 and TRBJ2-1, with 10 bases that match TRBD2. The germline V gene has CDR1 SGHAT and CDR2 FQDESV (reference sequence). The CDR3 is 15 residues long. The J segment lost 4 bases and the V segment lost 4 bases, leaving 4 bases of the junction unmatched. CDR3 sequence reads: CASSSRLAGYNEQFF. The CDR3 DNA reads as TGTGCCAGCAGCTCCCGACTAGCGGGTTACAATGAGCAGTTCTTC.